This record covers a single T cell receptor (beta chain). The target antigen is unknown. Trimming cost V 1 base and J 8 bases; bases outside gene matches: 9. Per germline, CDR1 SGHRS and CDR2 YFSETQ. The CDR3 extends over 15 amino acids. This specimen comes from a study of shared clonotypes between healthy human individuals. Study in general: Aged 18 to 49, the donors were a couple of women and a few men.

Whole-study results and caveats: Sequencing depth was expected to influence donor clonotype sharing. For naive CD4 cells, roughly 5.5% of clonotypes were shared across a handful of donors.

The assay was immunoSEQ multiplex PCR, and TCRdb's table has in-frame clones only and misses some. The sample contains hundreds of thousands of clones, under 80% of which appear only once. The sequence came from a woman between 25 and 40 years old in good health. The genes are TRBV5-1 and TRBJ2-1; 7 nucleotides agree with TRBD2. The sample comprised memory CD4+ T cells sorted from blood. Described subset: CD45RA-negative fraction. CDR3 region: CASSLFTSEGDEQFF. The CDR3 DNA sequence: TGCGCCAGCAGCTTGTTCACTAGCGAAGGAGATGAGCAGTTCTTC.